Following are 20 T cell receptor beta chains from one sample sequenced in a study of T cell responses to AZD1222 COVID-19 vaccine. Produced via immunoSEQ multiplex PCR; TCRdb's table is partial and in-frame only. The sample has more than 100,000 clones; approximately 91% are singletons. Sequenced here: peripheral blood, sampled 28 days after the second AZD1222 dose. The receptors were gathered from an adult who received the AZD1222 COVID-19 vaccine.

The CDR3 sequence is CASSLEIGLPTGELFF. In DNA, the CDR3 is TGTGCCAGCAGCTTGGAAATTGGACTGCCCACCGGGGAGCTGTTTTTT. The rearrangement links TRBV5-6 to TRBJ2-2; possible D gene TRBD2, 5 bases. The CDR3 extends over 16 amino acids. V was pared by 0 bases and J by 4 bases, with 13 bases between. Per germline, CDR1 SGHDT and CDR2 YYEEEE.

The chain is built from TRBV20-1 and TRBJ1-2; TRBD1 aligns across 7 bases. Losses at the gene ends were 3 bases for V and 8 bases for J; bases not matched to a gene: 3. The CDR3 length is 11 residues. Germline V gene lookup returns CDR1 DFQATT and CDR2 SNEGSKA (reference sequence). The CDR3 region is CSARGGGGYTF. In DNA, the CDR3 is TGCAGTGCTAGGGGAGGGGGCGGCTACACCTTC.

The chain has TRBV3-1 (or the pseudogene TRBV3-2) and TRBJ1-6; D is uncertain. Germline V CDR1 and CDR2: LGHDT, YNNKEL (reference sequence). The V end lost 1 base, the J end lost 10 bases, and 14 bases lay between the germline ends. The CDR3 is made up of 15 amino acids. This CDR3 is CASSQVSGVGSPLHF. The CDR3 DNA reads as TGTGCCAGCAGCCAAGTATCCGGGGTAGGATCACCCCTCCACTTT.

The J gene is TRBJ2-3, the V gene TRBV7-2; D remains ambiguous. Germline lookup yields CDR1 SGHTA and CDR2 FQGNSA. This CDR3 comprises 15 residues. With 1 base removed from V and 0 bases from J, the gap between germline ends came to 8 bases. DNA for the CDR3: TGTGCCAGCAGCTTAGGGCTTACTAGCACAGATACGCAGTATTTT. It encodes CASSLGLTSTDTQYF.

The chain is built from TRBV14 and TRBJ2-3, with TRBD2 identical over 9 bases. The CDR3 has 16 amino acids. V trimming: 4 bases; J trimming: 1 base; junction bases outside the gene matches: 6. The germline CDR1 and CDR2 sequences are SGHDN and FVKESK. CDR3 nucleotide sequence: TGTGCCAGCAGCCCGACTAGCGGCTCTGGCACAGATACGCAGTATTTT. Protein sequence: CASSPTSGSGTDTQYF.

The chain carries TRBV6-5 and TRBJ1-2; 8 bases are a match to TRBD1. Germline V gene data show CDR1 as MNHEY and CDR2 as SVGAGI. This CDR3 is built from 13 residues. Trimming removed 7 bases from V and 8 bases from J; junction bases left unmatched: 9. In DNA form, the CDR3 reads TGTGCCAGCATCCCTCCAGGGGGCAGGGGCTACACCTTC. It translates to CASIPPGGRGYTF.

The rearrangement links TRBV4-1 to TRBJ1-2; 7 bases match TRBD1. Per germline, CDR1 MGHRA and CDR2 YSYEKL. Trimming took 4 bases from V and 8 from J; bases not matched to a gene: 19. This CDR3 has 17 amino acids. The CDR3 loop is CASSPQIPRRQGEGYTF. As DNA, the CDR3 is TGCGCCAGCAGCCCCCAAATACCACGTCGACAGGGCGAGGGCTACACCTTC.

In its sample, this clone was seen once. The V call is TRBV7-9, the J call TRBJ2-4; 11 nucleotides match TRBD2. Germline V gene lookup returns CDR1 SEHNR and CDR2 FQNEAQ (reference sequence). With V trimmed by 3 bases and J by 0 bases, 10 bases remained unmatched. CDR3 size: 19 residues. The CDR3 loop reads CASSFPILTSGKAKNIQYF. The CDR3 nucleotides read TGTGCCAGCAGCTTCCCCATCCTGACTAGCGGGAAAGCCAAAAACATTCAGTACTTC.

This chain uses TRBV23-1 with TRBJ1-1; D is perhaps TRBD1 (6 bases). TRBV23-1 is noted as an ORF with a role that remains uncertain. V lost 8 bases and J lost 6, with 19 bases in between. The CDR3 runs 14 residues. The CDR3 is CASPTSPGGPEAFF. CDR3 nucleotide sequence: TGCGCCAGCCCCACTTCACCCGGGGGGCCTGAAGCTTTCTTT.

This chain connects TRBV6-6 to TRBJ1-1; D perhaps matches TRBD1 (5 bases). CDR1 is MNHNY, CDR2 SVGAGI, per germline (reference sequence). The germline V and J ends were trimmed by 9 bases and 2 bases, with 13 bases remaining between them. CDR3 length equals 13 residues. DNA for the CDR3: TGTGCCAGTAAGTGGGGCGGCAACACTGAAGCTTTCTTT. Residues: CASKWGGNTEAFF.

The V gene is TRBV18, the J gene TRBJ2-2; perhaps TRBD1 as D (6 bases). Germline V gives CDR1 KGHSH, CDR2 LQKENI. This CDR3 has 15 residues. V gave up 3 bases and J gave up 5 bases, with 13 bases separating them. The chain's CDR3 is CASSPGAELTGELFF. The CDR3, as DNA: TGTGCCAGCTCACCGGGGGCAGAGCTTACCGGGGAGCTGTTTTTT. The variable domain in full, completed from reference TRBV18 and TRBJ2-2, reads NAGVMQNPRHLVRRRGQEARLRCSPMKGHSHVYWYRQLPEEGLKFMVYLQKENIIDESGMPKERFSAEFPKEGPSILRIQQVVRGDSAAYFCASSPGAELTGELFFGEGSRLTVL.

The chain combines TRBV5-4 with TRBJ1-1, with 7 bases that match TRBD1. CDR3 length equals 14 residues. The trim removed 0 bases at V and 4 bases at J, leaving 3 bases unmatched. The germline V gene has CDR1 SGHNT and CDR2 YYREEE (reference sequence). CDR3 sequence (DNA): TGTGCCAGCAGCTTGGCTCAGGGGGTCACTGAAGCTTTCTTT. Its protein product is CASSLAQGVTEAFF.

The chain recombines TRBV5-1 with TRBJ1-2; 10 bases agree with TRBD1. Germline lookup yields CDR1 SGHRS and CDR2 YFSETQ. This CDR3 contains 14 residues. The V and J ends lost 4 bases and 6 bases, in that order; junction bases with no gene match: 6. CDR3 amino acids: CASSQGTGVDGYTF. The CDR3, as DNA: TGCGCCAGCAGCCAGGGGACAGGGGTGGATGGCTACACCTTC.

V gene TRBV7-8 combines with J gene TRBJ1-4; D remains unclear. This CDR3 region has 14 residues. Trimming shortened V by 5 bases and J by 3 bases, and 10 bases separated the two germline ends. Germline loops: CDR1 SGHVS, CDR2 FQNEAQ. The CDR3 loop is CASSRPPPNEKLFF. The CDR3 coding sequence is TGTGCCAGCAGCCGACCTCCGCCTAATGAAAAACTGTTTTTT.

This chain uses TRBV19 with TRBJ2-1, with 10 bases fitting TRBD2. Germline V gene lookup returns CDR1 LNHDA and CDR2 SQIVND (reference sequence). J gave up 9 bases and V 3 bases, and 8 bases lay outside the gene matches. The CDR3 sequence is 15 residues long. The CDR3 DNA sequence: TGTGCCAGTAGTATTCAGAGCGGGAGGGCCAGTGAGCAGTTCTTC. It yields the protein CASSIQSGRASEQFF.

This rearrangement joins TRBV10-1 to TRBJ1-4, with D possibly TRBD1 on 6 matching bases. The germline gives CDR1 WNHNN, CDR2 SYGVQD (reference sequence). Trimming cost V 0 bases and J 3 bases, with 14 bases left between them. The CDR3 is 17 residues long. The CDR3 DNA reads as TGCGCCAGCAGTGAGTCCGGGACATCTGCAGCTAATGAAAAACTGTTTTTT. It codes for CASSESGTSAANEKLFF.

The rearrangement joins TRBV5-5 to TRBJ1-2; no reliable D call. The germline V and J ends were trimmed by 0 bases and 5 bases, with 5 bases remaining between them. Germline V gives CDR1 SGHKS, CDR2 YYEKEE (reference sequence). The CDR3 runs 12 residues. CDR3 residues: CASSLVGYGYTF. Here the CDR3 DNA reads TGTGCCAGCAGCTTGGTGGGTTATGGCTACACCTTC.

This clone was counted a single time. The chain has TRBV12-3 or TRBV12-4 and TRBJ1-4; D is unclear. V was shortened by 6 bases and J by 10 bases, with 12 bases between the two germline ends. This CDR3 has 12 amino acids. The chain's CDR3 is CASSPDWGKLFF. CDR3 DNA sequence: TGTGCCAGCAGCCCAGACTGGGGAAAACTGTTTTTT.

This clone was found once. The rearrangement links TRBV12-3 or TRBV12-4 to TRBJ1-2; TRBD1 matches 8 bases. The CDR3 runs 12 residues. J lost 7 bases, V lost 6 bases, and 4 bases had no gene match. This chain's CDR3 is CASRITGGGYTF. As DNA, the CDR3 is TGTGCCAGCAGGATCACAGGGGGTGGCTACACCTTC.

This clone was found once. This chain joins TRBV11-3 and TRBJ1-1; no firm D call. Trimming shortened V by 5 bases and J by 0 bases, and 10 bases separated the two germline ends. Germline assignment: CDR1 SGHNT and CDR2 YENEEA. The CDR3 loop spans 14 amino acids. In DNA, the CDR3 is TGTGCCAGCAGCCATTATGATCTGAACACTGAAGCTTTCTTT. Translation: CASSHYDLNTEAFF.